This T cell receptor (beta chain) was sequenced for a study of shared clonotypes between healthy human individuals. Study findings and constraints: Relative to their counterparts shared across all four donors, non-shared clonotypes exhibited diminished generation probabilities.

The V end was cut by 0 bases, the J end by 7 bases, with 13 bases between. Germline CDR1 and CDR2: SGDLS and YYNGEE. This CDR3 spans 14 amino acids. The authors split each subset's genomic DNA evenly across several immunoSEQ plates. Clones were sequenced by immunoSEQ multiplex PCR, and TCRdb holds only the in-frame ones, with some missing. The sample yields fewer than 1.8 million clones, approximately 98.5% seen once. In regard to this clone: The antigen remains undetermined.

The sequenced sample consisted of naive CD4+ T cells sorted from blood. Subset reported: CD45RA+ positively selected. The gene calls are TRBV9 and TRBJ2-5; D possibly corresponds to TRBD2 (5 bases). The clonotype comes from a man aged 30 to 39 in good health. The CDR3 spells CASSVAPGEGTQYF. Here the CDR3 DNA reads TGTGCCAGCAGCGTAGCCCCCGGGGAAGGGACCCAGTACTTC.